This TCR beta chain was captured in a study of blood T cell repertoires in COVID-19 (dated by TCRdb to the early 2020s). Describing the broader study: Collaborator samples came from the United States, Italy and Spain and covered acute and convalescent phases of COVID-19. The repertoires were released in a freely available public database meant as a resource for research on the immune response to SARS-CoV-2. A de-identified subject ID, COVID-19 status, age in years and sex were almost always included in the sample metadata. The prospective study material was composed of cDNA or gDNA derived from T cells, B-cell-depleted T cells, or PBMCs. The samples were drawn from two sources: the first 160 participants of the ongoing ImmuneRACE study, and some 1,300 subjects contributed by 6 global collaborators. The dataset comprised deeply sampled blood TCRbeta repertoires from subjects exposed to, actively infected with, or recovered from COVID-19. Where HLA class I and class II types were available, the types were taken from metadata supplied by the sample provider, not from assay-based typing.

On this clone itself: What this receptor recognizes is not known. No much larger clone exists at a distance of one base, and base qualities are not known.

Broad study findings and their caveats: Clinical and demographic metadata were provided uncurated, with the amount varying by source and participant.

The germline V gene gives CDR1 as MDHEN and CDR2 as SYDVKM. The CDR3 measures 17 amino acids from cysteine to phenylalanine. The entry retains the CDR3 DNA only, 51 bases that are in frame from base 1. The germline V and J ends show losses of 3 bases and 1 base respectively, and no gene match explains 10 bases of the junction. TCRbeta CDR3 regions were amplified from genomic DNA by means of the immunoSEQ Assay, a bias-controlled multiplex PCR. The original methods were these. Nucleated cell counts per sample were estimated from amplification of reference gene primers within the assay. To quantify the absolute abundance of each unique TCRbeta CDR3 rearrangement, sequence reads were collapsed and filtered. Productive Simpson clonality was computed per sample as the square root of Simpson's diversity index over productive rearrangements. The table was pulled from immuneACCESS by TCRdb, which kept in-frame rearrangements only. Such tables lose some clones; where checked, under half of the loss comes from unresolved V genes, and the rest has no known cause. D and trimming were read from the DNA, whereas the V and J calls and clone size are those reported in that table. In all, the sample holds under 300,000 clones, and just under 90% of those were seen once. 1.9% of the sample rests with the top ten.

Enrolling through a virtual design, the prospective study's participants ranged in age from roughly 18 to 100 years and lived across 24 United States geographic areas. In the prospective study, cohorts were assigned on the basis of participant-reported clinical history obtained from a screening survey and a study questionnaire. Recovered participants in ImmuneRACE Cohort 3 were defined as having two consecutive negative NP/OP PCR tests, clearance from a healthcare professional, or resolution of symptoms. In the prospective study, whole blood, serum and a nasopharyngeal or oropharyngeal swab were collected from each participant by mobile phlebotomists. Over a roughly two-month period, participants in the prospective study had the option of providing additional blood draws and questionnaires. Before DNA extraction, blood samples from the prospective study were shipped at room temperature or frozen.

The chain was built from TRBV28 and TRBJ1-2, and 8 junction bases match TRBD1. The receptor's source is a woman aged 60 to 75 who had recovered from COVID-19. Sequenced sample: PBMCs or T cells enriched from blood (not recorded which). The encoded CDR3 is CASSLGGTGGINYGYTF. The nucleotide sequence reads TGTGCCAGCAGTTTGGGGGGGACAGGAGGGATTAACTATGGCTACACCTTC.